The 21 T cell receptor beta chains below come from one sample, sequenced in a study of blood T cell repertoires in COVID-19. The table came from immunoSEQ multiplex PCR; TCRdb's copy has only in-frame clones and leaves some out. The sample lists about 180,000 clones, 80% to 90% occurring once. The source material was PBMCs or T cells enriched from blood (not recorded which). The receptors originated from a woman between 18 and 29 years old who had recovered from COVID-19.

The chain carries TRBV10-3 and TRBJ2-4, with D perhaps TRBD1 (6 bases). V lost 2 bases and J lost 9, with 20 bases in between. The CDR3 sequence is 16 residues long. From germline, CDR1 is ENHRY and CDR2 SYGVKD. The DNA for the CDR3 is TGTGCCATCAGTGAGGCCTCAACAGGGAATGAGGGCATTCAGTACTTC. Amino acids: CAISEASTGNEGIQYF.

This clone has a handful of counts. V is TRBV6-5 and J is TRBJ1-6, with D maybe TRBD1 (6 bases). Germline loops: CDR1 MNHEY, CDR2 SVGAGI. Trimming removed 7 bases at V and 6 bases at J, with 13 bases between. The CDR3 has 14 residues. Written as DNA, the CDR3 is TGTGCCAGCACCTTCAAGGGGGTTAATTCACCCCTCCACTTT. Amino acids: CASTFKGVNSPLHF.

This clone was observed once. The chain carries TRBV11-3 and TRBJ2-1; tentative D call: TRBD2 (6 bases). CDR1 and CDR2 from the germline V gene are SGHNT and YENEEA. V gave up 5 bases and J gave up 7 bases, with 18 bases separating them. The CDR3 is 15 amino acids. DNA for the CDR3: TGTGCCAGCAGCAACGCTATTGGGGGGAATAATGAGCAGTTCTTC. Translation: CASSNAIGGNNEQFF.

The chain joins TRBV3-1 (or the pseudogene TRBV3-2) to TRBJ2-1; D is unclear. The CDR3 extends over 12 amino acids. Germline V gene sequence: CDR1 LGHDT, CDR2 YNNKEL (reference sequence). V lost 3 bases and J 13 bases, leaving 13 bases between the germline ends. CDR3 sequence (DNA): TGTGCCAGCAGCCAGGTATACTCTTTTCAGTTCTTC. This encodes CASSQVYSFQFF.

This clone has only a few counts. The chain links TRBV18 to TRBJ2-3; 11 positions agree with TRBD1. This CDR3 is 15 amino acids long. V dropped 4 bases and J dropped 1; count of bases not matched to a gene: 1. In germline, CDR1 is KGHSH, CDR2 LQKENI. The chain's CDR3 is CASSLGQGGTDTQYF. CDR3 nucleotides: TGTGCCAGCTCACTGGGACAGGGGGGCACAGATACGCAGTATTTT. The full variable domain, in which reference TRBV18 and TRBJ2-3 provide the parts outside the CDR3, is NAGVMQNPRHLVRRRGQEARLRCSPMKGHSHVYWYRQLPEEGLKFMVYLQKENIIDESGMPKERFSAEFPKEGPSILRIQQVVRGDSAAYFCASSLGQGGTDTQYFGPGTRLTVL.

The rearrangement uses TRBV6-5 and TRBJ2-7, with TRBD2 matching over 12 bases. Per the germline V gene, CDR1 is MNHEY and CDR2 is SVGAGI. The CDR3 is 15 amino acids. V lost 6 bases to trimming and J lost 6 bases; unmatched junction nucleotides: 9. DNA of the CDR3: TGTGCCAGCAGCCGGACTAGCGGGATTTCTGGCGAGCAGTACTTC. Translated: CASSRTSGISGEQYF.

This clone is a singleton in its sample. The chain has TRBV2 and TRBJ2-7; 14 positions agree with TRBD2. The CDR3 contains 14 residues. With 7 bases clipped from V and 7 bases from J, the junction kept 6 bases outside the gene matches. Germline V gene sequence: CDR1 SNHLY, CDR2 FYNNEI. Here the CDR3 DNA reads TGTGCCAGCAAGGGACTAGCGGGAGAGGGTGAGCAGTACTTC. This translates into CASKGLAGEGEQYF.

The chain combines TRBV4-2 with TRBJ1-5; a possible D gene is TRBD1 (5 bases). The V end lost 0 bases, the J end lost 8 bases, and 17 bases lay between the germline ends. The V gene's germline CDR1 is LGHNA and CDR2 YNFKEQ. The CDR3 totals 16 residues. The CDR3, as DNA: TGTGCCAGCAGCCAAGAAGGGTCGGGGGGATTTGAGCCCCAGCATTTT. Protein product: CASSQEGSGGFEPQHF.

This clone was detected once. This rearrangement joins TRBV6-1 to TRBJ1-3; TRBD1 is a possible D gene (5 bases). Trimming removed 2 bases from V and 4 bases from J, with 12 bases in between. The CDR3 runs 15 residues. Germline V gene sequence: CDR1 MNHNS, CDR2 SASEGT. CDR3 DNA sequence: TGTGCCAGCAGTGAACGAGGAGGGACGGGAAACACCATATATTTT. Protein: CASSERGGTGNTIYF.

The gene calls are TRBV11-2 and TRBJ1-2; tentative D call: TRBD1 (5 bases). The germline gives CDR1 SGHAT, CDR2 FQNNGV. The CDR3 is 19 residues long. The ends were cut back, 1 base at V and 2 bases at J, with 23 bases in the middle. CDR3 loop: CASSLAGRQGPGRNYGYTF. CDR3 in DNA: TGTGCCAGCAGCTTAGCTGGTAGGCAGGGTCCCGGAAGGAACTATGGCTACACCTTC.

The CDR3 loop reads CASSPGRSNEKLFF. CDR3 sequence (DNA): TGTGCCAGTAGTCCAGGGAGGTCTAATGAAAAACTGTTTTTT. The V call is TRBV19, the J call TRBJ1-4; D possibly corresponds to TRBD1 (5 bases). The germline CDR1 and CDR2 sequences are LNHDA and SQIVND (reference sequence). Trimming removed 5 bases from V and 3 bases from J, with 10 bases in between. The CDR3 runs to 14 residues.

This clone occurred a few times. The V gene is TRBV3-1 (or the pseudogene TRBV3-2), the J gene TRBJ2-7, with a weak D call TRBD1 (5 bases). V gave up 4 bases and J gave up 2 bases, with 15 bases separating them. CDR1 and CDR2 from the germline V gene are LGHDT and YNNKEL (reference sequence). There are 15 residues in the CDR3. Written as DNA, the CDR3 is TGTGCCAGCAGCCCAGAAGGGGTGTACACCTACGAGCAGTACTTC. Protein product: CASSPEGVYTYEQYF.

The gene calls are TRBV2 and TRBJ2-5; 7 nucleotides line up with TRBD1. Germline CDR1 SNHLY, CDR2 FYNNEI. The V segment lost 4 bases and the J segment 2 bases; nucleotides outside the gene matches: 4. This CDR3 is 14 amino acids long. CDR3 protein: CASSVQGNQETQYF. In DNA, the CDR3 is TGTGCCAGCAGTGTACAGGGGAATCAAGAGACCCAGTACTTC. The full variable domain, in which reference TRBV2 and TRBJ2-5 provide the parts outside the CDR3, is EPEVTQTPSHQVTQMGQEVILRCVPISNHLYFYWYRQILGQKVEFLVSFYNNEISEKSEIFDDQFSVERPDGSNFTLKIRSTKLEDSAMYFCASSVQGNQETQYFGPGTRLLVL.

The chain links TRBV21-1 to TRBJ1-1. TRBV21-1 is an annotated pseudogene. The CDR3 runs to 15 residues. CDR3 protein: CASSKKRDRRSEAFF. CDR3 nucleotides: TGTGCCAGCAGCAAAAAGCGAGACCGACGTTCGGAAGCTTTCTTT.

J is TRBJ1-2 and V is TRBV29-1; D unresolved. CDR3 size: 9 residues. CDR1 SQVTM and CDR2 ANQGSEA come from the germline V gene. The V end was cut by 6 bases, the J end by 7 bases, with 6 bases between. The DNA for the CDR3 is TGCAGCGTCTCCCCTGGCTACACCTTC. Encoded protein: CSVSPGYTF. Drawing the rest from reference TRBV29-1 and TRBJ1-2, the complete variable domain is SAVISQKPSRDICQRGTSLTIQCQVDSQVTMMFWYRQQPGQSLTLIATANQGSEATYESGFVIDKFPISRPNLTFSTLTVSNMSPEDSSIYLCSVSPGYTFGSGTRLTVV.

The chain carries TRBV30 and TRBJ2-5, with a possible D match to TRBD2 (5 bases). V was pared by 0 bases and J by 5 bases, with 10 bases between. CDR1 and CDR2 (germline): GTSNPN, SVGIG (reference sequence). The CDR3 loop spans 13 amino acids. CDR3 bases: TGTGCCTGGAGTGTAAAGGGAGCTGAGACCCAGTACTTC. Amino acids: CAWSVKGAETQYF. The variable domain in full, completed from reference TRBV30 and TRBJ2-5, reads SQTIHQWPATLVQPVGSPLSLECTVEGTSNPNLYWYRQAAGRGLQLLFYSVGIGQISSEVPQNLSASRPQDRQFILSSKKLLLSDSGFYLCAWSVKGAETQYFGPGTRLLVL.

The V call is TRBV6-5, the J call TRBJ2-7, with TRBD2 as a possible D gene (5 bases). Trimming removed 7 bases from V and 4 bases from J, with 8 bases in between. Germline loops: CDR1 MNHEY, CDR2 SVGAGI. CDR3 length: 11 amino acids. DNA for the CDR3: TGTGCCAGCACAGGACTTTACGAGCAGTACTTC. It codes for CASTGLYEQYF.

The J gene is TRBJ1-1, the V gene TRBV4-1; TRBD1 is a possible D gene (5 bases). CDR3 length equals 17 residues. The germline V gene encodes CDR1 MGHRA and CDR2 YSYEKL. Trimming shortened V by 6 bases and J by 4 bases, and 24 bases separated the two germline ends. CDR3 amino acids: CASRSIRDSGRVTEAFF. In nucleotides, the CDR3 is TGCGCCAGCAGATCGATCCGGGACTCTGGGAGGGTCACTGAAGCTTTCTTT.

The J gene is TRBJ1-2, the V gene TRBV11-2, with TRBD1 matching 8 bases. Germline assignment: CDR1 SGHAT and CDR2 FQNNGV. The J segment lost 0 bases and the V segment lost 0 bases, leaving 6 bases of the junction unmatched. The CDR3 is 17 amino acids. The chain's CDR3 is CASSLDHGQGANYGYTF. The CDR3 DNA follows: TGTGCCAGCAGCTTAGATCACGGACAGGGAGCTAACTATGGCTACACCTTC.

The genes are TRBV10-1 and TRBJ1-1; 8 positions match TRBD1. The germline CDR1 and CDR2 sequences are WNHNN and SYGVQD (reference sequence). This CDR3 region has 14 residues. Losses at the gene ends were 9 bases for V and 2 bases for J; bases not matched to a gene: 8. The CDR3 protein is CARSDTGGNTEAFF. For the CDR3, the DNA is TGCGCCAGGTCCGATACAGGGGGTAACACTGAAGCTTTCTTT.

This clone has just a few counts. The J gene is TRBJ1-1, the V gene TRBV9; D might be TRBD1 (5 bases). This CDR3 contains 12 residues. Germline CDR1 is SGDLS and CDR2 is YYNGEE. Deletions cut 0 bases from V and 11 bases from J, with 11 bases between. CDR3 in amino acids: CASSVEGYRAFF. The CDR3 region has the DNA TGTGCCAGCAGCGTAGAGGGGTATCGGGCTTTCTTT.